Each of the 3 T cell receptor beta chains below was sequenced from the same sample in a study of CD8 T cells in ankylosing spondylitis. The antigens of these receptors remain unknown. MiXCR, applied by TCRdb to the 5' RACE reads, yields one record per CDR3 protein. The sample has about 800,000 distinct CDR3 sequences; 10% to 15% are singletons. Notes on the study in general: It appeared that ankylosing spondylitis blood was characterized by a TCR beta motif of fewer than 10 highly homologous variants.

The source material was blood, either unsorted or a sorted T cell fraction (not recorded which). All receptors come from a male donor with ankylosing spondylitis.

A few counts support this clonotype. V is TRBV12-3 or TRBV12-4 and J is TRBJ1-3, with D perhaps TRBD1 (6 bases). This CDR3 has 15 residues. V shed 3 bases and J shed 4 bases, with 13 bases lying between them. The DNA of the CDR3 is TGTGCCAGCAGTTTTCACAGGGCATCGGGAAACACCATATATTTT. Its protein is CASSFHRASGNTIYF.

This clonotype was seen just once. The CDR3 here is CASSYRTGEQYF. The CDR3, as DNA: TGTGCCAGCAGTTACCGGACAGGGGAGCAGTACTTC. This chain connects TRBV6-2 or TRBV6-3 to TRBJ2-7, with 8 bases lining up with TRBD1. CDR3 length: 12 amino acids. J was trimmed by 7 bases and V by 2 bases; bases with no gene match: 1. Germline CDR1 and CDR2: MNHEY and SVGEGT.

This clonotype occurred a few times. The rearrangement links TRBV20-1 to TRBJ2-3, with 8 bases matching TRBD2. Germline assignment: CDR1 DFQATT and CDR2 SNEGSKA (reference sequence). V shed 3 bases and J 0 bases; nucleotides not matched to a gene: 5. CDR3 length equals 15 residues. The CDR3 DNA follows: TGCAGTGCTAGGGGCGGGGGGACTAGCACAGATACGCAGTATTTT. This encodes CSARGGGTSTDTQYF.